The entry that follows covers one TCR beta chain sequence. These data are taken from a study of cytomegalovirus exposure and HLA in healthy donors. V lost 0 bases, J lost 4 bases, and 9 bases stayed unmatched. This CDR3 region has 17 residues. CDR1 SGHAT and CDR2 FQNNGV come from the germline V gene. It was with 60 Vbeta and 13 Jbeta primers that the PCR ran. Produced via immunoSEQ multiplex PCR; TCRdb's table is partial and in-frame only. The sample lists about 120,000 clones, 70% to 85% occurring once. The sequenced sample consisted of PBMCs. V is TRBV11-2 and J is TRBJ1-3, with 7 bases that match TRBD1. This receptor was obtained from a woman aged 50 to 65 in good health and CMV-seropositive. CDR3 bases: TGTGCCAGCAGCTTAGATCTGGGACAGAGACCCGGAAACACCATATATTTT. Protein: CASSLDLGQRPGNTIYF.